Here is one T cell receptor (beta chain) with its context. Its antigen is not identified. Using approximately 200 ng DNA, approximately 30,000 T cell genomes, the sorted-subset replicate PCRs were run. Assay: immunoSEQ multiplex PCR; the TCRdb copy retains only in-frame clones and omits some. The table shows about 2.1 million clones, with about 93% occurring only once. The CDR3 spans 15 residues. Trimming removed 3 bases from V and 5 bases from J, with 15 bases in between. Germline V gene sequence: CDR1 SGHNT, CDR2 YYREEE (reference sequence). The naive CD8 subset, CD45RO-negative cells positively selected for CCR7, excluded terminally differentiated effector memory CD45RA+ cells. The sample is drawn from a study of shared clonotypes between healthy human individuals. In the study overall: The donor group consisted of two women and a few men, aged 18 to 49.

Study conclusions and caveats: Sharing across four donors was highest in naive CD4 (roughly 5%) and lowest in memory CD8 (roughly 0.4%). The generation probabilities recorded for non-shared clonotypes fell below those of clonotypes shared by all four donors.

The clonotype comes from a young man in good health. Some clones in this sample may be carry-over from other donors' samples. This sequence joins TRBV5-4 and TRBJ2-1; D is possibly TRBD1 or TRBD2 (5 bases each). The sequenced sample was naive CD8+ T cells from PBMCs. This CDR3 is CASSWWGSRNNEQFF. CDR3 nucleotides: TGTGCCAGCAGCTGGTGGGGGTCGCGGAACAATGAGCAGTTCTTC.